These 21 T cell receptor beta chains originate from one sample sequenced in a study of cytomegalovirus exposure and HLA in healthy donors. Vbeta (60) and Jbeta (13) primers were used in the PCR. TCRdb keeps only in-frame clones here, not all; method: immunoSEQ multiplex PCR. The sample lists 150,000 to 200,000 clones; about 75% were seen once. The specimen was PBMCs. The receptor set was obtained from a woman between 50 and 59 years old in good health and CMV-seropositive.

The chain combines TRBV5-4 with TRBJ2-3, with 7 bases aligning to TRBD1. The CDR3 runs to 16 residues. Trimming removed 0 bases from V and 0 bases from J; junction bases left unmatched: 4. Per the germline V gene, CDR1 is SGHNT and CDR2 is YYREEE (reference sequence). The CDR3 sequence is CASSLEGQRSTDTQYF. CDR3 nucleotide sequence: TGTGCCAGCAGCTTGGAGGGACAGAGAAGCACAGATACGCAGTATTTT.

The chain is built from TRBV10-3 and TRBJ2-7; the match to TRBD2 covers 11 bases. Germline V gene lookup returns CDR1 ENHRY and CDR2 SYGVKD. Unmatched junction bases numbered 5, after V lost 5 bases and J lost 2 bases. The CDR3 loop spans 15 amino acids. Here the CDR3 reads CAISLGTSGAYEQYF. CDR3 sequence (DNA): TGTGCCATCAGTTTAGGGACTAGCGGAGCCTACGAGCAGTACTTC.

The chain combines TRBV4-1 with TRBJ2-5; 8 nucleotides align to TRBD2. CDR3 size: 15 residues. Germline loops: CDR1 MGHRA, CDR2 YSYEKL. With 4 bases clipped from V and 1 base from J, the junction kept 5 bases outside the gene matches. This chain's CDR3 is CASSPGLAGQETQYF. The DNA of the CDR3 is TGCGCCAGCAGCCCCGGACTAGCAGGCCAAGAGACCCAGTACTTC.

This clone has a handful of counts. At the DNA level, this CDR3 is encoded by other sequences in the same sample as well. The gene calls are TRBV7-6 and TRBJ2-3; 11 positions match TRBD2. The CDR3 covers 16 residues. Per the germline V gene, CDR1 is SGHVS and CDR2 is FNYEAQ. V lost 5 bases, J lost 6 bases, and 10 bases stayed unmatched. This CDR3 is CASSPGTSGQGDTQYF. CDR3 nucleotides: TGTGCCAGCAGCCCTGGGACTAGCGGCCAGGGGGATACGCAGTATTTT.

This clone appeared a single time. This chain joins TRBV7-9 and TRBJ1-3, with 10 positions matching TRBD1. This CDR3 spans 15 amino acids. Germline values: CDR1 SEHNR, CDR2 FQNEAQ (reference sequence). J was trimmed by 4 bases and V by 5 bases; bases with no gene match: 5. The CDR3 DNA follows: TGTGCCAGCAGCCTTGAGACAGGGGGCGGAAACACCATATATTTT. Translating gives CASSLETGGGNTIYF.

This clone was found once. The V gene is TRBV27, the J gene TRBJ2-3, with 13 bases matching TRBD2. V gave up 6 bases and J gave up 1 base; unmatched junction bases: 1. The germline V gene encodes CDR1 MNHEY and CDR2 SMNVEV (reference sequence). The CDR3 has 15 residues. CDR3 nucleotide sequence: TGTGCCAGCAGGGGACTAGCGGGGCGCACAGATACGCAGTATTTT. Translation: CASRGLAGRTDTQYF.

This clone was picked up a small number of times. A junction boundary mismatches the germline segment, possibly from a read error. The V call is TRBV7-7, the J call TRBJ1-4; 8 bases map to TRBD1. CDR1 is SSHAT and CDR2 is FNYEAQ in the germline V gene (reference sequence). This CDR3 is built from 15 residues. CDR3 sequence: CASSPGQGGGEKLFF. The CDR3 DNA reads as TGTGCTAGCAGCCCCGGACAGGGAGGAGGGGAAAAACTGTTTTTT.

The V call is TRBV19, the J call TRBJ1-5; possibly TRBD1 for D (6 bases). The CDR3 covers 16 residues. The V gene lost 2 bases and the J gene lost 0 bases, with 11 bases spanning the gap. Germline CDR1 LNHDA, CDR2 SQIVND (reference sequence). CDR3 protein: CASSIRTELSNQPQHF. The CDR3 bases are TGTGCCAGTAGTATACGGACAGAACTTAGCAATCAGCCCCAGCATTTT.

The CDR3 is CAWSNSYNSPLHF. In DNA, the CDR3 is TGTGCCTGGAGCAACTCCTATAATTCACCCCTCCACTTT. The chain couples TRBV30 to TRBJ1-6, with no clear D. Germline loops: CDR1 GTSNPN, CDR2 SVGIG (reference sequence). With 3 bases removed from V and 0 bases from J, the gap between germline ends came to 3 bases. The CDR3 has 13 amino acids.

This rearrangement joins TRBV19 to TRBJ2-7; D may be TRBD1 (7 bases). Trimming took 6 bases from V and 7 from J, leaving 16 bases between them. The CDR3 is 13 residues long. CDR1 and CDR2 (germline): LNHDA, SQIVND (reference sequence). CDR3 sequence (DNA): TGTGCCAGTAGGCGGGACAGTGTTGATGAGCAGTACTTC. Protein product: CASRRDSVDEQYF.

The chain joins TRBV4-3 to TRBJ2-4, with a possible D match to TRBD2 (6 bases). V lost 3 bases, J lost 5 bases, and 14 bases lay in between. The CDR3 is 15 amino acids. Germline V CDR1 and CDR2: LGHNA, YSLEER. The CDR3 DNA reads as TGCGCCAGCAGCCAGGGTAACGGGGGAGAAAACATTCAGTACTTC. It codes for CASSQGNGGENIQYF.

The CDR3 DNA follows: TGTGCCAGCAGTAGAACAGGGATGGGCACCGGGGAGCTGTTTTTT. Protein product: CASSRTGMGTGELFF. The J gene is TRBJ2-2, the V gene TRBV6-5; maybe TRBD1 (6 bases). CDR1 is MNHEY and CDR2 is SVGAGI in the germline V gene. This CDR3 spans 15 amino acids. V was trimmed by 5 bases and J by 4 bases, leaving 14 bases between them.

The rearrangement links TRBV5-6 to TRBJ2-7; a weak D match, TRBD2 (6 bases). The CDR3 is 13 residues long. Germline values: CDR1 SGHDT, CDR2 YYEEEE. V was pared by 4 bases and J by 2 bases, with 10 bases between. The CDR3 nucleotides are TGTGCCAGCAGCCTGACTAGGGCCTACGAGCAGTACTTC. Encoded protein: CASSLTRAYEQYF.

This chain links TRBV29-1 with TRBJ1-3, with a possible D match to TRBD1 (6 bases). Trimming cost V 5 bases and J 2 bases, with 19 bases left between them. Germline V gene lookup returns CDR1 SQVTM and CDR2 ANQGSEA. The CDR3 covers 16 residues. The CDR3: CSVIIPGHLTGNTIYF. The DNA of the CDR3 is TGCAGCGTTATAATTCCGGGACATCTAACTGGAAACACCATATATTTT.

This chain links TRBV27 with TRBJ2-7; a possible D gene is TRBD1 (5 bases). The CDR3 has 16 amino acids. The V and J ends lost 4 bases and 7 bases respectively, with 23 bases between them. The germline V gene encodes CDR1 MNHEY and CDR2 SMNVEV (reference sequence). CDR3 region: CASSWGSRVKRDEQYF. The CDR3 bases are TGTGCCAGCAGTTGGGGTTCCAGGGTGAAAAGGGATGAGCAGTACTTC.

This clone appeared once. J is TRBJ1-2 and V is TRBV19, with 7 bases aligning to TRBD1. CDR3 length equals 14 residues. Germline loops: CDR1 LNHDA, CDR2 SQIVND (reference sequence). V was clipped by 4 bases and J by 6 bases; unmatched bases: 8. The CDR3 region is CASSTFDRVDGYTF. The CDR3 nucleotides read TGTGCCAGTAGTACCTTCGACAGGGTTGATGGCTACACCTTC.

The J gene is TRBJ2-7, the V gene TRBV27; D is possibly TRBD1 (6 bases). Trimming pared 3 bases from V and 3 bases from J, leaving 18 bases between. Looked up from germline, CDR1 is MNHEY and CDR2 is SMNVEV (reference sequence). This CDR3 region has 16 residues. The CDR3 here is CASSFLSQGRIYEQYF. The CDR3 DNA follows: TGTGCCAGCAGTTTTCTGTCGCAGGGGCGAATCTACGAGCAGTACTTC.

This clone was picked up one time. The CDR3, as DNA: TGCGCCAGCAGCTTGGGACAGGGAGTGGGCACAGATACGCAGTATTTT. Residues: CASSLGQGVGTDTQYF. The gene calls are TRBV5-1 and TRBJ2-3; 7 nucleotides line up with TRBD1. Trimming cost V 0 bases and J 1 base; bases outside gene matches: 5. The CDR3 spans 16 residues. Germline V lookup: CDR1 SGHRS, CDR2 YFSETQ.

CDR3 DNA sequence: TGTGCCAGCAGCTTGGGAAGGGGACCCCAGCATTTT. It codes for CASSLGRGPQHF. This sequence joins TRBV11-2 and TRBJ1-5; D may be TRBD1 (5 bases). The CDR3 covers 12 residues. The germline V gene encodes CDR1 SGHAT and CDR2 FQNNGV. The V gene lost 3 bases and the J gene lost 10 bases, with 10 bases spanning the gap.

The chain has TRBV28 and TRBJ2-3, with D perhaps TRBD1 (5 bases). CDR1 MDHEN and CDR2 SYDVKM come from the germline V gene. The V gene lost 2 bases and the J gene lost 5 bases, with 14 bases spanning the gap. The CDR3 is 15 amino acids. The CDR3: CASSLQAGRGDTQYF. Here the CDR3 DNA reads TGTGCCAGCAGTTTACAGGCAGGGCGTGGAGATACGCAGTATTTT.

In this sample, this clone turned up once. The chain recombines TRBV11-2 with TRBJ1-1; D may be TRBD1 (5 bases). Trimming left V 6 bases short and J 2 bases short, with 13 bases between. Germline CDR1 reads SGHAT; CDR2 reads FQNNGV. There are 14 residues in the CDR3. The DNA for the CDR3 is TGTGCCAGCAGATTGACAGCCTCCAACACTGAAGCTTTCTTT. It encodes CASRLTASNTEAFF.